The clone carrying this T cell receptor (beta chain) showed up just a few times. Its specificity is unknown. This sample was taken from a study of T-cell memory formation after mild COVID-19. Study-level findings and limits: Some clones that responded were present in memory (sampled pre-infection), which suggests cross-reactive memory joined. CD4+ contracting clones lay mainly in CM and EM, CD8+ ones in EMRA. Clones that shrank (day 15 to 85) were balanced CD4/CD8, whereas later expanders leaned CD4+.

The CDR3 contains 15 residues. Germline V gene data show CDR1 as SQVTM and CDR2 as ANQGSEA. Using its own MiXCR run on the 5' RACE reads, TCRdb lists one record per CDR3 protein. The sample includes around 340,000 distinct CDR3 sequences, approximately 15% of them seen just once. V is TRBV29-1 and J is TRBJ2-1, with 10 bases identical to TRBD2. The TCR originated in a man between 18 and 35 years old who had mild COVID-19 (a few samples of this study predate the infection). Cell type and time point are not known. Source material: PBMCs or a T cell subset sorted from them (not recorded which). CDR3 sequence: CCIAGGQDSYNEQFF. The CDR3 region has the DNA TGCTGCATAGCGGGGGGCCAGGACTCCTACAATGAGCAGTTCTTC.